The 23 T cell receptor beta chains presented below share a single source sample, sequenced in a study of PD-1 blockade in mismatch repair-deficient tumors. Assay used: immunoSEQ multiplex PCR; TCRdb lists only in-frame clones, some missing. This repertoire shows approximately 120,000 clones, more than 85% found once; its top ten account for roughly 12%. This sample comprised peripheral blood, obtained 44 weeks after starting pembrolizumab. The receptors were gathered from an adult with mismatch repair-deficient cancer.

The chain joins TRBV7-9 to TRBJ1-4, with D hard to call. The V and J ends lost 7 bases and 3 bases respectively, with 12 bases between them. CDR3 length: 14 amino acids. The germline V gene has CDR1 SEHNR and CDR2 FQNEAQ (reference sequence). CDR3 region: CASTLTGANEKLFF. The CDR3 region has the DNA TGTGCCAGCACCCTGACTGGGGCTAATGAAAAACTGTTTTTT.

The CDR3 loop is CASSSPRTGISYNEQFF. CDR3 sequence (DNA): TGTGCCAGCAGCTCCCCAAGGACAGGGATAAGCTACAATGAGCAGTTCTTC. The gene calls are TRBV7-2 and TRBJ2-1, with 8 bases that match TRBD1. The germline CDR1 and CDR2 sequences are SGHTA and FQGNSA. With 4 bases clipped from V and 3 bases from J, the junction kept 11 bases outside the gene matches. The length of the CDR3 is 17 residues.

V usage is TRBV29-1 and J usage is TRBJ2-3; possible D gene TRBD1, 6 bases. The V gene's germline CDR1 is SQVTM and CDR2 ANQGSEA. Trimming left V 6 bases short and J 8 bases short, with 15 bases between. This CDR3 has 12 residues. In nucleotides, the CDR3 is TGCAGCGTGAAGGGCAGGGGCGGTACGCAGTATTTT. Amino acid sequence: CSVKGRGGTQYF.

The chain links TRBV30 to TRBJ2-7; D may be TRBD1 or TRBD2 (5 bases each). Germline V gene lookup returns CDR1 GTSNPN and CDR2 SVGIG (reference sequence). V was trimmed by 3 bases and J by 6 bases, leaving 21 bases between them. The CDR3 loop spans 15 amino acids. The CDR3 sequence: CAWSAWGLTRGEQYF. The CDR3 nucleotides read TGTGCCTGGAGCGCTTGGGGCCTGACTCGGGGCGAGCAGTACTTC.

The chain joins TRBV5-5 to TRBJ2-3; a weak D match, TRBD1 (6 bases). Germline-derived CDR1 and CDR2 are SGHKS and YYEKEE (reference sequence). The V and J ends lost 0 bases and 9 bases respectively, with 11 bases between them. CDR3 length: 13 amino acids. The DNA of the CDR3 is TGTGCCAGCAGCTTGGTTTCTGGACAGACGCAGTATTTT. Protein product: CASSLVSGQTQYF.

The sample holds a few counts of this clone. The CDR3 DNA sequence: TGCGCCAGCAGCGAGGGCGGGAGGGCCTCTGGGGAGCAGTACTTC. Translating gives CASSEGGRASGEQYF. The genes are TRBV5-1 and TRBJ2-7; 9 bases fit TRBD2. Trimming took 4 bases from V and 7 from J; bases not matched to a gene: 12. The CDR3 is 15 residues long. Germline V gives CDR1 SGHRS, CDR2 YFSETQ.

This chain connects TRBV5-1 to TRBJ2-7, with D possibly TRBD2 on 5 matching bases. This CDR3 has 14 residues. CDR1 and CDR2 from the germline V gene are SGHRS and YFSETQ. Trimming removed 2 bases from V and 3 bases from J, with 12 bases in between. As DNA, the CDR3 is TGCGCCAGCAGCTTCTCGGGAAACGTCTACGAGCAGTACTTC. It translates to CASSFSGNVYEQYF.

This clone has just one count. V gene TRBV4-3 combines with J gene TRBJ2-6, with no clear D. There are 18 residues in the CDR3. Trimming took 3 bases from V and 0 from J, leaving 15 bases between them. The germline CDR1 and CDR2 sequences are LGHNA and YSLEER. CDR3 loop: CASSHGPGRSSGANVLTF. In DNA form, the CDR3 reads TGCGCCAGCAGCCATGGTCCGGGCAGGAGCTCTGGGGCCAACGTCCTGACTTTC.

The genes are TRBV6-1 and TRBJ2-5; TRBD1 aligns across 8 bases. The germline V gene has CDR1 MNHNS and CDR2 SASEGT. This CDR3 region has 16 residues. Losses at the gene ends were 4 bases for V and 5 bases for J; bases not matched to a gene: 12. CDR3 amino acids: CASSVYGQGLGETQYF. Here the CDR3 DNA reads TGTGCCAGCAGTGTCTACGGACAGGGTTTGGGGGAGACCCAGTACTTC.

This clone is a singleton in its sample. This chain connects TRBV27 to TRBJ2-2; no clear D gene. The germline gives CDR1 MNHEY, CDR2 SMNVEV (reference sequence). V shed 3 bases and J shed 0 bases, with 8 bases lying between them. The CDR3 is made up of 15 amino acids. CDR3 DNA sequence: TGTGCCAGCAGTTTCGTACAGACGAACACCGGGGAGCTGTTTTTT. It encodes CASSFVQTNTGELFF.

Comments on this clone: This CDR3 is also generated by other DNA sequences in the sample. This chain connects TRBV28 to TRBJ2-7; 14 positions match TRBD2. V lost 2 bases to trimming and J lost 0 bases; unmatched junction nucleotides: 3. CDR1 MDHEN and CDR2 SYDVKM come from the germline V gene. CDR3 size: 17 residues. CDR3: CASSLGTSGRPSYEQYF. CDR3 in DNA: TGTGCCAGCAGTTTAGGGACTAGCGGGAGACCCTCCTACGAGCAGTACTTC. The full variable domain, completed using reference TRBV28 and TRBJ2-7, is DVKVTQSSRYLVKRTGEKVFLECVQDMDHENMFWYRQDPGLGLRLIYFSYDVKMKEKGDIPEGYSVSREKKERFSLILESASTNQTSMYLCASSLGTSGRPSYEQYFGPGTRLTVT.

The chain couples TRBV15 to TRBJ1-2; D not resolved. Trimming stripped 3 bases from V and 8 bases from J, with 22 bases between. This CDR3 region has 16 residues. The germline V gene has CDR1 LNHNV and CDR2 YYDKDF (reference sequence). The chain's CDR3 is CATSSPNKAARRGYTF. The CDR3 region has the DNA TGTGCCACCAGCAGTCCCAACAAGGCAGCGCGGCGGGGCTACACCTTC. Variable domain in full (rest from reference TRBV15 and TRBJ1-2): DAMVIQNPRYQVTQFGKPVTLSCSQTLNHNVMYWYQQKSSQAPKLLFHYYDKDFNNEADTPDNFQSRRPNTSFCFLDIRSPGLGDTAMYLCATSSPNKAARRGYTFGSGTRLTVV.

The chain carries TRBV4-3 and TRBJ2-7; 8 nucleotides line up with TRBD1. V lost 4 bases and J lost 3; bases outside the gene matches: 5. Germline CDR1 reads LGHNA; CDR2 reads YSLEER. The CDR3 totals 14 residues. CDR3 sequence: CASSPRTGNYEQYF. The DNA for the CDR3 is TGCGCCAGCAGCCCTCGGACAGGGAACTACGAGCAGTACTTC.

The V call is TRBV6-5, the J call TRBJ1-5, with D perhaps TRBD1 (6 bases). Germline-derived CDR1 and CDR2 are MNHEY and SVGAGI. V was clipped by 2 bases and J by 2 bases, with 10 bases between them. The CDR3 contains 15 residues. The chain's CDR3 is CASSYDAGGNQPQHF. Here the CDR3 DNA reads TGTGCCAGCAGTTACGATGCAGGGGGCAATCAGCCCCAGCATTTT.

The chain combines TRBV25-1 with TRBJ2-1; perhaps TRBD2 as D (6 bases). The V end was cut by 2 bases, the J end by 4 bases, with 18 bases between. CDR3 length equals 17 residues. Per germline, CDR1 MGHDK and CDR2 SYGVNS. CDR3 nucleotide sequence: TGTGCCAGCAGTGAAGGGAGTAGGGCGGGGACGTACAATGAGCAGTTCTTC. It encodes CASSEGSRAGTYNEQFF.

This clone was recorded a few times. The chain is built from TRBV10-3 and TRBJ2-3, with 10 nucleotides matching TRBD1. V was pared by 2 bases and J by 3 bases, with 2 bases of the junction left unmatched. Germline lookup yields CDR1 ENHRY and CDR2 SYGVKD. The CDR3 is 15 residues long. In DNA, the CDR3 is TGTGCCATCAGTGAGACGGGACAGGGGACAGATACGCAGTATTTT. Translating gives CAISETGQGTDTQYF.

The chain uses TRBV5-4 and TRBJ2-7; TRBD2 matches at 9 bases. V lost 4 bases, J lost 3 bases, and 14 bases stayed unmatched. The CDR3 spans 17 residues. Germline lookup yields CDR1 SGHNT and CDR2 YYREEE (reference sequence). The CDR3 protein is CASSQDQGREGLYEQYF. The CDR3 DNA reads TGTGCCAGCAGCCAAGATCAGGGGCGGGAGGGCCTCTACGAGCAGTACTTC.

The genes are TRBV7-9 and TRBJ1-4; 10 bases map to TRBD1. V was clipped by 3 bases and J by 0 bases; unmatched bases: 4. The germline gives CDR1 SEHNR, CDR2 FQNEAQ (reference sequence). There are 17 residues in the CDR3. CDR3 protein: CASSFSGTGATNEKLFF. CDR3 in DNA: TGTGCCAGCAGCTTCTCCGGGACAGGGGCAACTAATGAAAAACTGTTTTTT.

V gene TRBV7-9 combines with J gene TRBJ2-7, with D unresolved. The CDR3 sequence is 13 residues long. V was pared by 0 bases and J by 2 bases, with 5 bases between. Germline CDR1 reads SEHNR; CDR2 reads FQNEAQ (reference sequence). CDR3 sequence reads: CASSLASPYEQYF. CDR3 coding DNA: TGTGCCAGCAGCTTAGCGTCCCCCTACGAGCAGTACTTC.

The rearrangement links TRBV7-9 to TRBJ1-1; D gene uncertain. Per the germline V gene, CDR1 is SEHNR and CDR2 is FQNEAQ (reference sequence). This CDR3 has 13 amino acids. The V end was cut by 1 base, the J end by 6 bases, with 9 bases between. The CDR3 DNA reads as TGTGCCAGCAGCTTAGTGGGTACCGCTGAAGCTTTCTTT. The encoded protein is CASSLVGTAEAFF.

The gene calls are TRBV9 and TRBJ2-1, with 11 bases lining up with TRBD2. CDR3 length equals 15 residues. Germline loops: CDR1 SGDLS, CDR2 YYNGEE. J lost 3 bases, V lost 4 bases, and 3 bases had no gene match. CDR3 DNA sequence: TGTGCCAGCAGCCCGGGACTAGCGGTCTACAATGAGCAGTTCTTC. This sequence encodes CASSPGLAVYNEQFF.

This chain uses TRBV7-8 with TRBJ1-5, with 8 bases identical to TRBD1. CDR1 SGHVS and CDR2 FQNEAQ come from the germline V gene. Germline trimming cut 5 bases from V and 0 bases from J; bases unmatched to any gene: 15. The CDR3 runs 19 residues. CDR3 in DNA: TGTGCCAGCAGCACGACACGATGGGACAGGCTGCTTAGCAATCAGCCCCAGCATTTT. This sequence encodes CASSTTRWDRLLSNQPQHF.

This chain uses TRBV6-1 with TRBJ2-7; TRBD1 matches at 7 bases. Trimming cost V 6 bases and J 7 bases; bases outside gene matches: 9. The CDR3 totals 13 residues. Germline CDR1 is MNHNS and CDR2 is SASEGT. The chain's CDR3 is CASSDPTGREQYF. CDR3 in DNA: TGTGCCAGCAGCGACCCGACAGGGCGGGAGCAGTACTTC.